The 23 T cell receptor beta chains in this list originate from one sample, sequenced in a study of blood T cell repertoires in COVID-19. Only in-frame clones appear in the TCRdb table, and some are missing; sequencing was by immunoSEQ multiplex PCR. The repertoire holds 67,000 or so clones, about 86% seen once, with 28% in the top ten. Sequenced material: peripheral blood. The receptor source for this set is a man between 65 and 79 years old with acute or convalescent COVID-19.

V is TRBV5-1 and J is TRBJ2-2; D ambiguous. The germline CDR1 and CDR2 sequences are SGHRS and YFSETQ. This CDR3 spans 15 amino acids. V shed 4 bases and J shed 2 bases, with 12 bases lying between them. The CDR3: CASSVSTSNTGELFF. Written as DNA, the CDR3 is TGCGCCAGCAGCGTATCGACATCTAACACCGGGGAGCTGTTTTTT.

This clone was found once. The V call is TRBV7-2, the J call TRBJ1-5, with D unresolved. Trimming stripped 7 bases from V and 4 bases from J, with 11 bases between. The CDR3 extends over 13 amino acids. The germline CDR1 and CDR2 sequences are SGHTA and FQGNSA. The CDR3 protein is CASTERRNQPQHF. The CDR3 coding sequence is TGTGCCAGCACCGAGAGGAGGAATCAGCCCCAGCATTTT.

The chain's CDR3 is CASSVSGTGDYEQYF. DNA of the CDR3: TGTGCCAGCAGTGTATCCGGGACAGGGGACTACGAGCAGTACTTC. This chain uses TRBV28 with TRBJ2-7, with TRBD1 identical over 10 bases. Trimming removed 5 bases from V and 3 bases from J; junction bases left unmatched: 7. Germline CDR1 reads MDHEN; CDR2 reads SYDVKM. The CDR3 contains 15 residues.

The chain carries TRBV14 and TRBJ2-7, with 8 bases fitting TRBD2. Trimming removed 3 bases from V and 2 bases from J; junction bases left unmatched: 3. CDR3 length: 14 amino acids. Germline-derived CDR1 and CDR2 are SGHDN and FVKESK. The CDR3 DNA reads TGTGCCAGCAGCCACTTAGCGGGGCCCTACGAGCAGTACTTC. This encodes CASSHLAGPYEQYF.

J is TRBJ2-1 and V is TRBV5-4; 9 bases fit TRBD2. Germline CDR1 and CDR2: SGHNT and YYREEE (reference sequence). The length of the CDR3 is 14 residues. With V trimmed by 3 bases and J by 8 bases, 6 bases remained unmatched. The CDR3 DNA is TGTGCCAGCAGCTCCTGGACTAGCGCGGATGAGCAGTTCTTC. Translation: CASSSWTSADEQFF.

The gene calls are TRBV30 and TRBJ1-4; 9 positions match TRBD1. The CDR3 is made up of 13 amino acids. Germline V gene data show CDR1 as GTSNPN and CDR2 as SVGIG (reference sequence). The V and J ends lost 8 bases and 7 bases, in that order; junction bases with no gene match: 8. This CDR3 is CASSRDRAEKLFF. The CDR3 nucleotides read TGTGCCAGCTCCCGGGACAGGGCTGAAAAACTGTTTTTT.

CDR3 sequence: CASSVSSSGTTGEQYF. The CDR3 DNA reads TGTGCCAGCAGCGTATCTTCTAGCGGGACCACTGGGGAGCAGTACTTC. The chain joins TRBV9 to TRBJ2-7; 9 nucleotides agree with TRBD2. The length of the CDR3 is 16 residues. Germline assignment: CDR1 SGDLS and CDR2 YYNGEE. Unmatched junction bases numbered 12, after V lost 1 base and J lost 7 bases.

The chain carries TRBV5-4 and TRBJ2-1; a weak D match, TRBD2 (6 bases). Germline V gives CDR1 SGHNT, CDR2 YYREEE (reference sequence). There are 15 residues in the CDR3. V lost 0 bases to trimming and J lost 5 bases, with 12 bases between them. CDR3 DNA: TGTGCCAGCAGCTTGGGTCTAGCGAAGGACAATGAGCAGTTCTTC. It encodes CASSLGLAKDNEQFF.

This chain uses TRBV19 with TRBJ2-7; 10 bases are a match to TRBD2. The CDR3 has 15 amino acids. Germline trimming cut 6 bases from V and 7 bases from J; bases unmatched to any gene: 12. From germline, CDR1 is LNHDA and CDR2 SQIVND (reference sequence). The DNA for the CDR3 is TGTGCCAGTAGCCCGGGGCTAGCGGGAGTCAGAGAGCAGTACTTC. Residues: CASSPGLAGVREQYF. Filled out from reference TRBV19 and TRBJ2-7, the complete variable domain reads DGGITQSPKYLFRKEGQNVTLSCEQNLNHDAMYWYRQDPGQGLRLIYYSQIVNDFQKGDIAEGYSVSREKKESFPLTVTSAQKNPTAFYLCASSPGLAGVREQYFGPGTRLTVT.

The chain uses TRBV9 and TRBJ1-1; unclear D gene. The germline CDR1 and CDR2 sequences are SGDLS and YYNGEE. Trimming removed 0 bases from V and 7 bases from J, with 10 bases in between. The CDR3 is made up of 13 amino acids. The CDR3 nucleotides are TGTGCCAGCAGCGTAGCTCCCCTTAATGAAGCTTTCTTT. Translated, it gives CASSVAPLNEAFF.

The chain joins TRBV5-1 to TRBJ2-3; TRBD1 is a possible D gene (5 bases). CDR3 length: 15 residues. V was pared by 0 bases and J by 4 bases, with 12 bases between. Germline assignment: CDR1 SGHRS and CDR2 YFSETQ. The CDR3, as DNA: TGCGCCAGCAGCTTGGTCCCAGGGTGGTCAGATACGCAGTATTTT. It codes for CASSLVPGWSDTQYF.

The chain uses TRBV19 and TRBJ2-3, with D tentatively TRBD2 (5 bases). Per germline, CDR1 LNHDA and CDR2 SQIVND (reference sequence). This CDR3 has 15 amino acids. Trimming removed 6 bases at V and 0 bases at J, with 13 bases between. The CDR3 region has the DNA TGTGCCAGTAGCCCGCTCGGGGTCAGCACAGATACGCAGTATTTT. This gives the protein CASSPLGVSTDTQYF.

This CDR3 reads CASSLTSGSSDEQFF. For the CDR3, the DNA is TGTGCCAGCAGCTTGACTAGCGGGAGTTCAGATGAGCAGTTCTTC. This chain uses TRBV5-4 with TRBJ2-1, with 11 bases that match TRBD2. Germline assignment: CDR1 SGHNT and CDR2 YYREEE (reference sequence). V trimming: 1 base; J trimming: 8 bases; junction bases outside the gene matches: 5. This CDR3 contains 15 residues. The full variable domain, with the rest looked up from reference TRBV5-4 and TRBJ2-1, is ETGVTQSPTHLIKTRGQQVTLRCSSQSGHNTVSWYQQALGQGPQFIFQYYREEENGRGNFPPRFSGLQFPNYSSELNVNALELDDSALYLCASSLTSGSSDEQFFGPGTRLTVL.

The chain is built from TRBV3-1 (or the pseudogene TRBV3-2) and TRBJ2-1, with D perhaps matching TRBD2 (5 bases). The V and J ends lost 1 base and 8 bases respectively, with 9 bases between them. The CDR3 contains 13 residues. Germline values: CDR1 LGHDT, CDR2 YNNKEL (reference sequence). The CDR3 coding sequence is TGTGCCAGCAGCCAAGGGACCGGGGATGAGCAGTTCTTC. Encoded protein: CASSQGTGDEQFF.

CDR3 protein: CASSLGPRGETQYF. CDR3 DNA sequence: TGTGCCAGCAGTCTCGGACCTAGGGGAGAGACCCAGTACTTC. The V and J genes are TRBV27 and TRBJ2-5, with D maybe TRBD1 (5 bases). V was clipped by 5 bases and J by 4 bases, with 14 bases between them. Germline CDR1 and CDR2: MNHEY and SMNVEV (reference sequence). The CDR3 is made up of 14 amino acids.

This CDR3 reads CASSQSRRSYEQYF. In DNA form, the CDR3 reads TGTGCCAGCAGCCAGTCCAGGCGTTCCTACGAGCAGTACTTC. The V call is TRBV3-1 (or the pseudogene TRBV3-2), the J call TRBJ2-7; no clear D. This CDR3 is built from 14 residues. Looked up from germline, CDR1 is LGHDT and CDR2 is YNNKEL (reference sequence). V lost 3 bases, J lost 1 base, and 10 bases lay in between.

The rearrangement joins TRBV6-5 to TRBJ2-1; TRBD2 matches at 7 bases. The CDR3 has 15 residues. From germline, CDR1 is MNHEY and CDR2 SVGAGI. V was pared by 6 bases and J by 3 bases, with 8 bases of the junction left unmatched. The CDR3 spells CASSSFAGVYNEQFF. The CDR3 nucleotides are TGTGCCAGCAGCTCATTCGCGGGAGTCTACAATGAGCAGTTCTTC.

The sample holds one count of this clone. The rearrangement uses TRBV6-5 and TRBJ1-1, with TRBD1 matching over 7 bases. The V gene end was trimmed by 4 bases and the J gene end by 7 bases; junction bases not matched to a gene: 9. CDR3 length equals 14 residues. The germline CDR1 and CDR2 sequences are MNHEY and SVGAGI. The CDR3 DNA follows: TGTGCCAGCAGTTCTCAGGGGGAATGGAGTGAAGCTTTCTTT. Its protein is CASSSQGEWSEAFF.

This chain uses TRBV30 with TRBJ2-6, with TRBD1 matching 8 bases. The V gene's germline CDR1 is GTSNPN and CDR2 SVGIG (reference sequence). J lost 0 bases, V lost 7 bases, and 11 bases had no gene match. The CDR3 has 17 amino acids. The CDR3 here is CASTLDRVNSGANVLTF. The CDR3, as DNA: TGTGCCTCTACCCTGGACAGGGTGAACTCTGGGGCCAACGTCCTGACTTTC.

V usage is TRBV11-2 and J usage is TRBJ1-5; D remains unclear. This CDR3 region has 13 residues. Germline lookup yields CDR1 SGHAT and CDR2 FQNNGV. Trimming pared 4 bases from V and 7 bases from J, leaving 11 bases between. For the CDR3, the DNA is TGTGCCAGCAGCTCGCAGGTTGGACAGCCCCAGCATTTT. Its protein is CASSSQVGQPQHF. The variable domain in full, with the rest retrieved from reference TRBV11-2 and TRBJ1-5, is EAGVAQSPRYKIIEKRQSVAFWCNPISGHATLYWYQQILGQGPKLLIQFQNNGVVDDSQLPKDRFSAERLKGVDSTLKIQPAKLEDSAVYLCASSSQVGQPQHFGDGTRLSIL.

On this clone: The sample has other DNA sequences that encode this CDR3 too. V usage is TRBV7-9 and J usage is TRBJ2-1; a possible D gene is TRBD2 (6 bases). CDR1 is SEHNR and CDR2 is FQNEAQ in the germline V gene (reference sequence). V lost 5 bases and J lost 0, with 11 bases in between. CDR3 length: 15 amino acids. The CDR3: CASSPRGNSYNEQFF. DNA for the CDR3: TGTGCCAGCAGCCCCCGGGGGAACTCCTACAATGAGCAGTTCTTC.

The chain carries TRBV12-3 or TRBV12-4 and TRBJ2-5; D is perhaps TRBD1 (6 bases). There are 13 residues in the CDR3. The V and J ends lost 6 bases and 4 bases respectively, with 12 bases between them. For the CDR3, the DNA is TGTGCCAGCAGGACTCAGGGGAGAGAGACCCAGTACTTC. Translated: CASRTQGRETQYF.

The CDR3 coding sequence is TGCGCCAGCAGCCAAGATTTGACAGAGACCTCCTACGAGCAGTACTTC. This gives the protein CASSQDLTETSYEQYF. The rearrangement links TRBV4-3 to TRBJ2-7; tentatively, D is TRBD1 (5 bases). V gave up 0 bases and J gave up 0 bases, with 12 bases separating them. This CDR3 spans 16 amino acids. Germline V gene sequence: CDR1 LGHNA, CDR2 YSLEER.